A selection of T cell receptor beta chains follows, all from one sample in a study of OX40 agonist ivuxolimab in advanced cancers. Profiling relied on immunoSEQ multiplex PCR, and the TCRdb table lists in-frame clones only, not all of them. The data contain 47,000 or so clones, more than 75% of them singletons. Sequencing was performed on CD4+ or CD8+ T cells sorted from blood, taken in a trial of the OX40 agonist ivuxolimab. The receptor set was obtained from an adult with an advanced solid tumor such as melanoma, head and neck, liver or kidney cancer. Each CDR3 is given with its conserved first and last residue. D genes are given only for firm matches. Expanded clones get a size class; other rows say once, few or many, or leave the size out.

NA	TRBJ2-7	NA	TRBV5-1	TGCGCCAGCAGCTATGGGACGGGCTCCTACGAGCAGTACTTC	CASSYGTGSYEQYF
TRBD2	TRBJ2-1	NA	TRBV5-5	TGTGCCAGCAGCGACACTAGCGACTCCTACAATGAGCAGTTCTTC	CASSDTSDSYNEQFF
NA	TRBJ2-7	NA	TRBV25-1	TGTGCCAGCAGTGCTCCGGGCTACGAGCAGTACTTC	CASSAPGYEQYF
NA	TRBJ1-5	NA	TRBV11-2	TGTGCCAGCAGCCAGGACATCCCTAGCAATCAGCCCCAGCATTTT	CASSQDIPSNQPQHF
NA	TRBJ2-1	many	TRBV15	TGTGCCACCAGCATAACAGGAGGCAATGAGCAGTTCTTC	CATSITGGNEQFF
TRBD2	TRBJ2-1	once	TRBV6-5	TGTGCCAGCAGTTACGGACTAGCGGACTACAATGAGCAGTTCTTC	CASSYGLADYNEQFF
NA	TRBJ2-3	NA	TRBV7-2	TGTGCCAGCAGCCCCCGGGGGGCCATCACAGATACGCAGTATTTT	CASSPRGAITDTQYF
TRBD1	TRBJ2-3	NA	TRBV2	TGTGCCAGCAGTGTTGGTCCCGGGACAGATTCAGATACGCAGTATTTT	CASSVGPGTDSDTQYF
NA	TRBJ1-1	NA	TRBV6-1	TGTGCCAGCAGTGAAGAACGGGGTAATTGGAACACTGAAGCTTTCTTT	CASSEERGNWNTEAFF
TRBD2	TRBJ2-1	NA	TRBV4-1	TGCGCCAGCAGGTCGGGAGGGGGTGACAATGAGCAGTTCTTC	CASRSGGGDNEQFF
NA	TRBJ1-1	NA	TRBV4-1	TGCGCCAGCAGCCAGTCGGCTAGCACTGAAGCTTTCTTT	CASSQSASTEAFF
NA	TRBJ1-5	once	TRBV7-6	TGTGCCAGCAGCTTAGCACCCCCCACAGGGCTGTATCAGCCCCAGCATTTT	CASSLAPPTGLYQPQHF
NA	TRBJ2-1	NA	TRBV4-3	TGCGCCAGCAGCCTAGAGTTAGGATATACCAATGAGCAGTTCTTC	CASSLELGYTNEQFF
NA	TRBJ2-7	NA	TRBV4-2	TGTGCCAGCAGTCTTACCCGAGGCCCACGGGAGCAGTACTTC	CASSLTRGPREQYF
NA	TRBJ1-1	NA	TRBV19	TGTGCCAGTAGTAAAGGAACCGTAAACACTGAAGCTTTCTTT	CASSKGTVNTEAFF
TRBD1	TRBJ1-1	NA	TRBV28	TGTGCCAGCAGCCCTGACAGGGGATGGACTGAAGCTTTCTTT	CASSPDRGWTEAFF
TRBD1	TRBJ2-7	NA	TRBV10-2	TGCGCCAGCATAGGACAGGAGAGCTCCTACGAGCAGTACTTC	CASIGQESSYEQYF
NA	TRBJ2-1	NA	TRBV5-4	TGTGCCAGCAGCTTGGTGGGGGAGCAGTTCTTC	CASSLVGEQFF
NA	TRBJ2-1	NA	TRBV5-4	TGTGCCAGCAGCAATTCTAGATATGAGCAGTTCTTC	CASSNSRYEQFF
NA	TRBJ2-1	NA	TRBV27	TGTGCCAGCAGACGGGGCGGGACGAACCACCATGAGCAGTTCTTC	CASRRGGTNHHEQFF
NA	TRBJ2-1	few	TRBV15	TGTGCCACCAGCAGAGATTTTTCAGGACTAACTCGGCAGTTCTTC	CATSRDFSGLTRQFF
TRBD2	TRBJ2-1	NA	TRBV7-8	TGTGCCAGCAGGCGACTAGCGGGAGTTGGGAATGAGCAGTTCTTC	CASRRLAGVGNEQFF
NA	TRBJ2-7	NA	TRBV7-9	TGTGCCAGCAGCTTAGCAGGATCCTACGAGCAGTACTTC	CASSLAGSYEQYF
TRBD1	TRBJ1-1	NA	TRBV7-6	TGTGCCAGCAGCTTAGCCGGGACAGGGGTTACTGAAGCTTTCTTT	CASSLAGTGVTEAFF
TRBD1	TRBJ1-2	NA	TRBV5-8	TGTGCCAGCAGCTCATACAGGGGAGAGGGCTATGGCTACACCTTC	CASSSYRGEGYGYTF
NA	TRBJ2-4	once	TRBV6-6	TGTGCCAGCAGATACCCCGGGGACACCCGAAACATTCAGTACTTC	CASRYPGDTRNIQYF
NA	TRBJ2-5	NA	TRBV7-8	TGTGCCAGCAGCTTGTGGGGCGATAAAGAGACCCAGTACTTC	CASSLWGDKETQYF
NA	TRBJ2-2	NA	TRBV7-9	TGTGCCAGCAGCTTTTACAGGACAATCAACACCGGGGAGCTGTTTTTT	CASSFYRTINTGELFF
NA	TRBJ2-6	NA	TRBV5-1	TGCGCCAGCAGCTTGGTTATCGGACCAAGCTCTGGGGCCAACGTCCTGACTTTC	CASSLVIGPSSGANVLTF
NA	TRBJ1-2	NA	TRBV7-2	TGTGCCAGCAGCTTATCAAACAGGGACTATGGCTACACCTTC	CASSLSNRDYGYTF
NA	TRBJ2-2	NA	TRBV19	TGTGCCAGTAGTATAAAACTAGTTCCCCTCACCGGGGAGCTGTTTTTT	CASSIKLVPLTGELFF
TRBD1	TRBJ1-2	NA	TRBV9	TGTGCCAGCAGCGTCGGACTCTCCGGACAGGGTCTTGAGGGCTACACCTTC	CASSVGLSGQGLEGYTF
NA	TRBJ1-2	NA	TRBV7-2	TGTGCCAGCAGTACGCGGACAGATGGCTACACCTTC	CASSTRTDGYTF
NA	TRBJ2-7	NA	TRBV27	TGTGCCAGCAGTTCGCCCCGTGGGACCTGCGAGCAGTACTTC	CASSSPRGTCEQYF
TRBD2	TRBJ2-5	NA	TRBV5-5	TGTGCCAGCAGCTTGAGGCTAGCGGAAGAGACCCAGTACTTC	CASSLRLAEETQYF
NA	TRBJ2-7	NA	TRBV4-2	TGTGCCAGCAGCTCAGGGGACTCCTACGAGCAGTACTTC	CASSSGDSYEQYF
TRBD1	TRBJ2-1	NA	TRBV27	TGTGCCAGCAGACAGGGGGCTGGTGTCAATGAGCAGTTCTTC	CASRQGAGVNEQFF